The source of this T cell receptor beta chain is a study of shared clonotypes between healthy human individuals. The study drew its donors from healthy HIV-negative adults without recent acute infections or vaccinations. For unsorted samples, genomic DNA was extracted from around 95 million PBMCs. Authors' analysis steps: Filtering differed since immunoSEQ provided only junctions, with no quality scores. Clones were sequenced by immunoSEQ multiplex PCR, and TCRdb holds only the in-frame ones, with some missing. From that table come the V and J calls and clone size; the DNA was used to work out D and trimming. The sample consists of around 500,000 clones, about 82% of them appearing once. The CDR3 loop spans 14 amino acids. The V and J ends lost 5 bases and 2 bases respectively, with 10 bases between them. Germline loops: CDR1 SEHNR, CDR2 FQNEAQ (reference sequence).

The chain couples TRBV7-9 to TRBJ1-3; no reliable D call. The clonotype comes from a woman in her forties in good health. Some clones in this sample may be carry-over from other donors' samples. The sequencing sample was made of PBMCs. CDR3 bases: TGTGCCAGCAGCCCCAACAGCCCTGGAAACACCATATATTTT. Protein: CASSPNSPGNTIYF.